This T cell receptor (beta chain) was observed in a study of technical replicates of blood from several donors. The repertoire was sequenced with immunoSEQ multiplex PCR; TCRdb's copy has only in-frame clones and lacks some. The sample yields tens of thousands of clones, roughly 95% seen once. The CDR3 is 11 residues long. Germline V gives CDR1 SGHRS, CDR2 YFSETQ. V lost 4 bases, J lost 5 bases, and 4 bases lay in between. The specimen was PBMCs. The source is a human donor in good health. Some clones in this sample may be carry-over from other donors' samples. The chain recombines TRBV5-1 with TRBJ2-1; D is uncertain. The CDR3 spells CASSGDNEQFF. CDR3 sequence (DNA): TGCGCCAGCAGCGGAGACAATGAGCAGTTCTTC.